This TCR beta chain was captured by sequencing in a study of T cells after yellow fever vaccination (dated by TCRdb to between 2019 and 2020). For the wider study: The SMART-Seq v4 Ultra Low Input RNA kit was used to prepare libraries from fractions with low cell numbers. Blood samples were taken at several timepoints before and after primary and secondary immunization, and bulk PBMC replicates and cell subsets were isolated. Two healthy male donors, one aged 18 to 29 and one aged 30 to 39 years, were included in the cohort. To follow T-cell clones before and after both primary and booster YFV17D yellow fever vaccination, bulk TCR alpha and beta repertoires underwent longitudinal sequencing.

TCR cDNA was synthesized by 5'RACE template switching, through which a universal primer site and unique molecular identifiers were introduced. cDNA synthesis was primed from both the TCR alpha and TCR beta constant segments. Libraries were amplified in two PCR steps, with sample barcodes and sequencing adapters added in the second step. Sequencing of the libraries was done on either Illumina HiSeq 2500 (2x100 bp) or NovaSeq (2x150 bp). The published analysis was carried out like this. Demultiplexing of reads and collapsing into UMI consensus sequences were performed with MIGEC, and V(D)J alignment was carried out with MiXCR. Using edgeR on replicate PBMC samples, clonotypes were called vaccine-responding if FDR was below 0.01 and the log2 fold change was above 5 up to day 15. Bulk clonotypes were assigned CD4 or CD8 identity according to which sequenced CD4 or CD8 repertoire held them at higher abundance. TCRdb trimmed the raw reads at Q25, called clones with MiXCR and kept productive beta chains. Identical CDR3 protein sequences are pooled into one entry, listed with their most common genes and DNA. These V and J calls rely on TCRdb rather than the paper's analysis. This sample lists around 300,000 distinct CDR3 sequences; 10% to 15% were detected once. The ten largest clones take up about 0.51% of the sample.

V ends up 2 bases short and J 12 bases short, with an unmatched junction base count of 7. Inclusive of the bounding cysteine and phenylalanine, the CDR3 is 13 residues long. Only the CDR3 DNA is retained, 39 bases long and in frame from the first base. CDR1 SGHDN and CDR2 FVKESK were looked up in the germline V gene. With regard to this clonotype: Which antigen it targets is not known. No base qualities exist here, and no much larger clone lies one base off it.

Explained via the paper, the treatment or condition label denotes: live attenuated yellow fever vaccine strain. A standard Ficoll-Paque protocol was used to isolate PBMCs from peripheral blood. CD4 and CD8 T-cell fractions were isolated with Dynabeads CD4 and CD8 positive selection kits. RNA was extracted with TriZol from bulk PBMCs, CD4 and CD8 fractions, and dextramer-positive and dextramer-negative fractions. Overall study outcomes, separate from this receptor: Compared with the primary T-cell response, the secondary T-cell response was weaker but faster, peaking on day 5 rather than day 15. Only two donors were included in the study, so the extent to which the findings can be generalized is limited. A small share of clonotypes was detected in both CD4 and CD8 compartments, with the overlap likely arising from convergent recombination. FACS-sorted repertoires could contain abundant contaminating clonotypes from the bulk population, so computational filtering was required. Most clones expanded after primary vaccination (around 97% of CD4 and 88% of CD8) were re-detected after the booster, suggesting that broad memory maintenance occurred.

The specimen was CD4+ T cells sorted from PBMCs, collected 45 days after the yellow fever booster vaccination. The TCR comes from a man aged 25 to 40 who received the YFV17D yellow fever vaccine. This receptor chain uses TRBV14 and TRBJ2-4, and 7 junctional nucleotides match TRBD1. The CDR3 protein: CASSQWTGLTQYF. The DNA is as follows: TGTGCCAGCAGCCAATGGACAGGTTTGACTCAGTACTTC.